This T cell receptor (beta chain) was sequenced during a study of cytomegalovirus exposure and HLA in healthy donors. General study points: Immune exposure information available was restricted to CMV serostatus. Using the classifier, cytomegalovirus status was reportedly diagnosed with high specificity and sensitivity. DRB1 had the most TCR associations and HLA-C the fewest, a later analysis found, with rates varying by HLA locus.

Primers: 60 Vbeta forward and 13 Jbeta reverse. Libraries were prepared by immunoSEQ multiplex PCR; TCRdb keeps only in-frame clonotypes and omits some of them. The sample data list 77,000 or so clones. Details on this clone: Its antigen is not identified.

Sample: PBMCs. The TCR sequence derives from a young man in good health and CMV-seronegative.

The CDR3 reads CASSIGDSSYNEQFF. The CDR3 DNA is TGTGCCAGTAGTATCGGAGACAGCTCCTACAATGAGCAGTTCTTC. The J gene is TRBJ2-1, the V gene TRBV19, with D perhaps TRBD1 (5 bases). CDR1 is LNHDA, CDR2 SQIVND, per germline (reference sequence). V was trimmed by 3 bases and J by 0 bases, leaving 9 bases between them. This CDR3 spans 15 amino acids.